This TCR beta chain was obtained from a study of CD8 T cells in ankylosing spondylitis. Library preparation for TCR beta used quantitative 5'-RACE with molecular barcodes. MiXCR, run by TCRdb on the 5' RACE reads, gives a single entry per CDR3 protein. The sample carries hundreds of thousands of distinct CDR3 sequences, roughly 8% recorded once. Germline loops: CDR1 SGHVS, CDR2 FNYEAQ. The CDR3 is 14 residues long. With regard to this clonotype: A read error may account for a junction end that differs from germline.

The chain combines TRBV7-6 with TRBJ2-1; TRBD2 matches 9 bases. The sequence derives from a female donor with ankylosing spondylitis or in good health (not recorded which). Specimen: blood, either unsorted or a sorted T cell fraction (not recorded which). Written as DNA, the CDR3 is TGTGTCAGCAGCTTAGCGGGGGAGCGCGGAGAGCAGTTCTTC. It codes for CVSSLAGERGEQFF.